What follows is one T cell receptor beta chain and its context. The target antigen is unknown. Naive CD8 isolation took CD45RO-negative cells positively selected for CCR7 and excluded terminally differentiated effector memory CD45RA+ cells. This specimen belongs to a study of shared clonotypes between healthy human individuals. Overall study findings and caveats: Some naive CD4 clonotypes, around 4.9%, turned up in common across several donors.

V lost 4 bases and J 7 bases, leaving 14 bases between the germline ends. There are 13 residues in the CDR3. The V gene's germline CDR1 is MRHNA and CDR2 SNTAGT. The assay was immunoSEQ multiplex PCR, and TCRdb's table has in-frame clones only and misses some. The profile shows some 1,900,000 clones, about 95% of them singletons. The genes are TRBV6-4 and TRBJ2-7; possibly TRBD2 for D (6 bases). Sequenced material: naive CD8+ T cells sorted from blood. The TCR comes from a man between 18 and 35 years old in good health. As DNA, the CDR3 is TGTGCCAGCAGTGTCTTCCCGGCGGGAGAGCAGTACTTC. Residues: CASSVFPAGEQYF.